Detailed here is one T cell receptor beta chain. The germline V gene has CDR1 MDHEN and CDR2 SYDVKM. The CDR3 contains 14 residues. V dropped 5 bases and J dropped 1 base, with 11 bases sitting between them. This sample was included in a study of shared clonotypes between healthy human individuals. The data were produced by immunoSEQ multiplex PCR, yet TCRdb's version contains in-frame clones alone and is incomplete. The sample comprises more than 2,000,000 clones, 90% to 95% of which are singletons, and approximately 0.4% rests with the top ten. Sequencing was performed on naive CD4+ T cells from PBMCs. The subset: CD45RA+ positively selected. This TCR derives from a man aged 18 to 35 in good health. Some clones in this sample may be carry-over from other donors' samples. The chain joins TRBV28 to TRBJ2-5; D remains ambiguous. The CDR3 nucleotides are TGTGCCAGCAGTCGACTCGCGGTCCAAGAGACCCAGTACTTC. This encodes CASSRLAVQETQYF.